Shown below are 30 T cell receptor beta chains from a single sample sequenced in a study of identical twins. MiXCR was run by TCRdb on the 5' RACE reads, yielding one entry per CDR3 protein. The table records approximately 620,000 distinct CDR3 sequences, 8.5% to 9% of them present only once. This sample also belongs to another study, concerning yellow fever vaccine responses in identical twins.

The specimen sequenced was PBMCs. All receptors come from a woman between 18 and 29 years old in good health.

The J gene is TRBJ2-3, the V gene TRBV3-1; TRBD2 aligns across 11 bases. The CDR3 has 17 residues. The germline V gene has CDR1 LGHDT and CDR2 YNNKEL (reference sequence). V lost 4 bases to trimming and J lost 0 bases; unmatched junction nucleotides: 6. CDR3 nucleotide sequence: TGTGCCAGCAGCCCAGGACTAGCGGGCACTAGCACAGATACGCAGTATTTT. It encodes CASSPGLAGTSTDTQYF.

CDR3 DNA: TGCAGTGCTAGAGTTAGCAACGAGCAGTACTTC. This encodes CSARVSNEQYF. The chain recombines TRBV20-1 with TRBJ2-7; D gene ambiguous. V lost 1 base, J lost 5 bases, and 6 bases lay in between. The germline gives CDR1 DFQATT, CDR2 SNEGSKA (reference sequence). This CDR3 has 11 amino acids.

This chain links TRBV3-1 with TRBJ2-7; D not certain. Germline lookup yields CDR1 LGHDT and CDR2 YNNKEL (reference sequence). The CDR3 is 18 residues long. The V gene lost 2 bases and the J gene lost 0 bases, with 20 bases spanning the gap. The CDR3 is CASSQLAWGSRNSYEQYF. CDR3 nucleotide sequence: TGTGCCAGCAGCCAACTGGCTTGGGGATCCAGGAACTCCTACGAGCAGTACTTC.

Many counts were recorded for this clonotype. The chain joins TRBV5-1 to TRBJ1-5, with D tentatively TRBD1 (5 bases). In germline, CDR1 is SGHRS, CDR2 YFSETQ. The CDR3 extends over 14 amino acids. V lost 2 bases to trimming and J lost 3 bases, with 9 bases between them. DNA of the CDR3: TGCGCCAGCAGCTTACTGGGGCTCAATCAGCCCCAGCATTTT. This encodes CASSLLGLNQPQHF.

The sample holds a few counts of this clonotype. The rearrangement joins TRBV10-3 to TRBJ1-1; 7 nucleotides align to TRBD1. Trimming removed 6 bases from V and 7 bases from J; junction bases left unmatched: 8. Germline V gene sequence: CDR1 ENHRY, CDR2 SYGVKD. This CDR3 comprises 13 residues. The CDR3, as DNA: TGTGCCATCAGCTTCGACAGGGAAGGTGAAGCTTTCTTT. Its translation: CAISFDREGEAFF.

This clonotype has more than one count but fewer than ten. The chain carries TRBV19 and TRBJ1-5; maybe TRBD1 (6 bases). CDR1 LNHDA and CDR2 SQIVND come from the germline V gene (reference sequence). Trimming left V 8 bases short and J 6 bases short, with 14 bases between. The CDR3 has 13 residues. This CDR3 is CASAGDGSQPQHF. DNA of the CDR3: TGTGCCAGTGCAGGGGACGGGAGTCAGCCCCAGCATTTT. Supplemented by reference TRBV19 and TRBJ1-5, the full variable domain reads DGGITQSPKYLFRKEGQNVTLSCEQNLNHDAMYWYRQDPGQGLRLIYYSQIVNDFQKGDIAEGYSVSREKKESFPLTVTSAQKNPTAFYLCASAGDGSQPQHFGDGTRLSIL.

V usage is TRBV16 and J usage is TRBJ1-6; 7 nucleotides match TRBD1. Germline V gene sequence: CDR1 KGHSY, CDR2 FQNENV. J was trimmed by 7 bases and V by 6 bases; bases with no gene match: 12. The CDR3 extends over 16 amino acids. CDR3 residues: CASSLGQVGRNSPLHF. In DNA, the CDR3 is TGTGCCAGCAGTCTCGGACAGGTTGGACGAAATTCACCCCTCCACTTT.

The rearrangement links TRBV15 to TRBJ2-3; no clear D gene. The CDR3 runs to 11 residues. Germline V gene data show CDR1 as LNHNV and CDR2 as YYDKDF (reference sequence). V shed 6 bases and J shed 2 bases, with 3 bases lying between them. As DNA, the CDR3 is TGTGCCACCAGGGACACAGATACGCAGTATTTT. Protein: CATRDTDTQYF.

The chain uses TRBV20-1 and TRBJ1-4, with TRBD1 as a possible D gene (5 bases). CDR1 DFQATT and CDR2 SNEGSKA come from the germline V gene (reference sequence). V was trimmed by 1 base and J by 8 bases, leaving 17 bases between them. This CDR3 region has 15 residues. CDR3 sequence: CSARGQPEPREKLFF. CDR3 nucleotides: TGCAGTGCTAGAGGACAGCCGGAGCCCCGCGAAAAACTGTTTTTT.

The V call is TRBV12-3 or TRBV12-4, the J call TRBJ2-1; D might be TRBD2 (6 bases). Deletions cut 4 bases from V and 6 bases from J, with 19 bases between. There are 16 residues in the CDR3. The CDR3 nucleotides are TGTGCCAGCAGTTCCCCCGGGACTGGACTTATCAATGAGCAGTTCTTC. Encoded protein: CASSSPGTGLINEQFF.

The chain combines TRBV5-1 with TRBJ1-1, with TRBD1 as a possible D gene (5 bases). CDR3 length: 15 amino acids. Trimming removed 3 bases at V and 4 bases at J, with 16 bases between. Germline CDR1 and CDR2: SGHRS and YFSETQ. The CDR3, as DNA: TGCGCCAGCAGCTGGGGACCAATCCTGGGCACTGAAGCTTTCTTT. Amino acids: CASSWGPILGTEAFF. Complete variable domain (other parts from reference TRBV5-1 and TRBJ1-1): KAGVTQTPRYLIKTRGQQVTLSCSPISGHRSVSWYQQTPGQGLQFLFEYFSETQRNKGNFPGRFSGRQFSNSRSEMNVSTLELGDSALYLCASSWGPILGTEAFFGQGTRLTVV.

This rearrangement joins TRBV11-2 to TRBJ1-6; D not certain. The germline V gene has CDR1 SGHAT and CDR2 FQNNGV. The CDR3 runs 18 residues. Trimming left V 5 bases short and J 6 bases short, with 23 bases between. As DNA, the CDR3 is TGTGCCAGCAGCCCAGGATGGGCAGCCTGGGAGGGTAATTCACCCCTCCACTTT. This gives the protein CASSPGWAAWEGNSPLHF.

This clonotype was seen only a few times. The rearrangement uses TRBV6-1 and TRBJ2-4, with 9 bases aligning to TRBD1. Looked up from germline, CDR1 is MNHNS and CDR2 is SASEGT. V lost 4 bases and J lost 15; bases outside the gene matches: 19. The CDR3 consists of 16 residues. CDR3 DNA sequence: TGTGCCAGCAGTGGCGCTTTCACAGGGGGCGACTCCCTGCGGTACTTC. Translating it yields CASSGAFTGGDSLRYF.

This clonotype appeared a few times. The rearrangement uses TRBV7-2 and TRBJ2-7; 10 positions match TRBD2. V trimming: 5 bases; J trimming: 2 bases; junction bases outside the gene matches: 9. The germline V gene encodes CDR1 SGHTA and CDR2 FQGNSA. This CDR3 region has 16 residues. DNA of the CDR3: TGTGCCAGCAGCCAACGGCCCAGCGGGGGGGCCTACGAGCAGTACTTC. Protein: CASSQRPSGGAYEQYF. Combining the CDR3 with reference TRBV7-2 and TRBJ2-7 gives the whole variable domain GAGVSQSPSNKVTEKGKDVELRCDPISGHTALYWYRQSLGQGLEFLIYFQGNSAPDKSGLPSDRFSAERTGGSVSTLTIQRTQQEDSAVYLCASSQRPSGGAYEQYFGPGTRLTVT.

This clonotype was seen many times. Here the CDR3 reads CASSEAVGLFYEQYF. The CDR3 DNA sequence: TGCGCCAGCAGTGAGGCCGTAGGGCTTTTCTACGAGCAGTACTTC. The chain has TRBV10-1 and TRBJ2-7; D unclear. V lost 2 bases and J 3 bases, leaving 14 bases between the germline ends. Germline lookup yields CDR1 WNHNN and CDR2 SYGVQD (reference sequence). The CDR3 totals 15 residues.

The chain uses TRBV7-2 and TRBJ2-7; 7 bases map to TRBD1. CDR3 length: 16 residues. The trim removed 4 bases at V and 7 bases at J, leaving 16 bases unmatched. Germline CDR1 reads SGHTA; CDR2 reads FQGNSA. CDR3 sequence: CASSSPKGGQVWEQYF. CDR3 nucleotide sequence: TGTGCCAGCAGCTCCCCGAAGGGCGGACAGGTCTGGGAGCAGTACTTC. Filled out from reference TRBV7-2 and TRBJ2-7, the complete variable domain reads GAGVSQSPSNKVTEKGKDVELRCDPISGHTALYWYRQSLGQGLEFLIYFQGNSAPDKSGLPSDRFSAERTGGSVSTLTIQRTQQEDSAVYLCASSSPKGGQVWEQYFGPGTRLTVT.

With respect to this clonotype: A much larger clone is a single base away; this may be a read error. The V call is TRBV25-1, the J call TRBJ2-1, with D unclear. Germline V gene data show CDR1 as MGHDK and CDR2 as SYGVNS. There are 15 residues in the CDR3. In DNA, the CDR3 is TGTGCCAGCAGTGAATTAGGCACTACCTACAATGAGAAGTTCTTC. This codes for CASSELGTTYNEKFF.

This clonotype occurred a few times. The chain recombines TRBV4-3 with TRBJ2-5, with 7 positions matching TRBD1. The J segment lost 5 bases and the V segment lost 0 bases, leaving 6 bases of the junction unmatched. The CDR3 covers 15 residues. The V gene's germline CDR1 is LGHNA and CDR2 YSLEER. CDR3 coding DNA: TGCGCCAGCAGCCAAGATCTTACAGGGGAGGAGACCCAGTACTTC. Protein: CASSQDLTGEETQYF.

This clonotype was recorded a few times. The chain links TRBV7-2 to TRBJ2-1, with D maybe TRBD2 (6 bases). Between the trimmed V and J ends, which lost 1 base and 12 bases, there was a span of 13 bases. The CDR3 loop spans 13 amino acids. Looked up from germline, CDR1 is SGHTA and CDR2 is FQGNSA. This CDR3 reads CASSLEWGRWQFF. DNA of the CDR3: TGTGCCAGCAGCTTAGAGTGGGGGAGGTGGCAGTTCTTC. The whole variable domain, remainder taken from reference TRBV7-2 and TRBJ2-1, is GAGVSQSPSNKVTEKGKDVELRCDPISGHTALYWYRQSLGQGLEFLIYFQGNSAPDKSGLPSDRFSAERTGGSVSTLTIQRTQQEDSAVYLCASSLEWGRWQFFGPGTRLTVL.

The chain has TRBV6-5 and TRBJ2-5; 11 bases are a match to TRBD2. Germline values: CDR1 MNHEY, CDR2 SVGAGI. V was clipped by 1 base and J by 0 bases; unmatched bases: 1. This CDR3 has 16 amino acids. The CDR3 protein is CASSYLAGGYQETQYF. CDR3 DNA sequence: TGTGCCAGCAGTTACTTAGCGGGAGGGTACCAAGAGACCCAGTACTTC.

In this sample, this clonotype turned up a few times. The CDR3 is CASSESVKGEQFF. CDR3 nucleotides: TGCGCCAGCAGTGAGTCGGTCAAAGGAGAGCAGTTCTTC. The J gene is TRBJ2-1, the V gene TRBV10-2; D not resolved. The CDR3 length is 13 residues. Germline assignment: CDR1 WSHSY and CDR2 SAAADI. The germline V and J ends were trimmed by 0 bases and 10 bases, with 10 bases remaining between them.

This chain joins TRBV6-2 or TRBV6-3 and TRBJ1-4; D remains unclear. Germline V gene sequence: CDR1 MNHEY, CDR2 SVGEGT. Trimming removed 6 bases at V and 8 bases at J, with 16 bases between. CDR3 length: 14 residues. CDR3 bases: TGTGCCAGCAGCGAACCACCACTCATGGAAAAACTGTTTTTT. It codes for CASSEPPLMEKLFF.

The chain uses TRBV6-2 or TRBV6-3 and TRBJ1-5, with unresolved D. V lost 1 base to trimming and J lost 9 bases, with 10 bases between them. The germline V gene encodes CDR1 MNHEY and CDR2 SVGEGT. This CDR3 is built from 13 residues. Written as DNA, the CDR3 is TGTGCCAGCAGTTACTTATTGGGGTTGCCCCAGCATTTT. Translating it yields CASSYLLGLPQHF.

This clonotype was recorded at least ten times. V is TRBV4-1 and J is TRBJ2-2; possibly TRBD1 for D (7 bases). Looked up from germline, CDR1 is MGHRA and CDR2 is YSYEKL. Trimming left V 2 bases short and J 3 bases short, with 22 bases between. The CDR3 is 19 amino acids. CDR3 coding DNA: TGCGCCAGCAGCCAACTAACCGGGACAGCGGGTTTGTACACCGGGGAGCTGTTTTTT. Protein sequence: CASSQLTGTAGLYTGELFF.

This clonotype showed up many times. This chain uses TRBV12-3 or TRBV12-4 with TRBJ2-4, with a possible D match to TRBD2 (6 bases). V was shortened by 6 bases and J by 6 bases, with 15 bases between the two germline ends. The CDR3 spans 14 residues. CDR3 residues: CASRHGLGRNIQYF. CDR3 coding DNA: TGTGCCAGCAGACATGGGCTCGGGAGAAACATTCAGTACTTC.

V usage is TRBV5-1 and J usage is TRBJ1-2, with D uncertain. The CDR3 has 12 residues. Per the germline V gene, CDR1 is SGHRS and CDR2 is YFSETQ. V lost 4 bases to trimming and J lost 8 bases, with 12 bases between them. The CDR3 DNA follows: TGCGCCAGCAGCCAATCCGAGTCGGGCTACACCTTC. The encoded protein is CASSQSESGYTF.

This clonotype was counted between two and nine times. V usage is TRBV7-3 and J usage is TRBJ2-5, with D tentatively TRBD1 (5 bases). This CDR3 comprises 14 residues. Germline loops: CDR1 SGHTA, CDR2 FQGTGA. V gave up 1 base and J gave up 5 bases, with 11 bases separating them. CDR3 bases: TGTGCCAGCAGCTTAAACCCAGGGTGGGAGACCCAGTACTTC. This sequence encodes CASSLNPGWETQYF.

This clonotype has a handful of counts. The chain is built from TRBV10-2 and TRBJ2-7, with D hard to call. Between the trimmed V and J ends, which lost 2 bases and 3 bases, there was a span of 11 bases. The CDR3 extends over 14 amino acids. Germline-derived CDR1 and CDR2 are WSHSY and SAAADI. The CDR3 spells CASSEVLQLYEQYF. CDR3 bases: TGCGCCAGCAGTGAGGTCTTACAACTCTACGAGCAGTACTTC.

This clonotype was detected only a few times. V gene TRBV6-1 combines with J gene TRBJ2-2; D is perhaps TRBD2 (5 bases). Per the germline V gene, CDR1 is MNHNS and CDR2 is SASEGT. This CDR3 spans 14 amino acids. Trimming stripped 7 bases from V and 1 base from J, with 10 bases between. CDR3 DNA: TGTGCCAGCAAAGGACTGGTGAACACCGGGGAGCTGTTTTTT. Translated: CASKGLVNTGELFF.

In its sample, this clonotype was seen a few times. The CDR3 DNA reads as TGCAGCGTGCAAAGGGGCGTTGGAACTGAAGCTTTCTTT. It yields the protein CSVQRGVGTEAFF. The V gene is TRBV29-1, the J gene TRBJ1-1, with D maybe TRBD1 (5 bases). Germline lookup yields CDR1 SQVTM and CDR2 ANQGSEA. Trimming took off 6 bases at V and 5 bases at J, with 16 bases between the two ends. CDR3 length: 13 residues. Full variable domain (missing parts from reference TRBV29-1 and TRBJ1-1): SAVISQKPSRDICQRGTSLTIQCQVDSQVTMMFWYRQQPGQSLTLIATANQGSEATYESGFVIDKFPISRPNLTFSTLTVSNMSPEDSSIYLCSVQRGVGTEAFFGQGTRLTVV.